Shown below are 24 T cell receptor beta chains from a single sample sequenced in a study of blood T cells in healthy people across ages. For the second PCR, which ran for roughly 7 to 11 cycles, a sample-barcoded 5' primer and a J-beta primer mix were used. TCRdb re-called the 5' RACE reads through MiXCR, storing one row per CDR3 protein. This table holds about 780,000 distinct CDR3 sequences, roughly 46% found once. Material for sequencing was blood. These receptors were collected from a man aged 80 or over in good health.

The CDR3 DNA reads TGTGCCAGCAGCCAAGCACTAGTCGGCGAGCAGTACTTC. Translated, it gives CASSQALVGEQYF. The chain links TRBV3-1 to TRBJ2-7, with D possibly TRBD2 on 5 matching bases. The CDR3 contains 13 residues. Trimming removed 1 base at V and 6 bases at J, with 10 bases between. CDR1 and CDR2 from the germline V gene are LGHDT and YNNKEL (reference sequence).

This chain joins TRBV20-1 and TRBJ2-3, with D perhaps matching TRBD2 (5 bases). Germline CDR1 is DFQATT and CDR2 is SNEGSKA (reference sequence). CDR3 length: 10 amino acids. As DNA, the CDR3 is TGCAGCATCGGGGCAGATACGCAGTATTTT. It codes for CSIGADTQYF.

In this sample, this clonotype turned up a few times. The chain couples TRBV24-1 to TRBJ2-1; no clear D gene. V lost 4 bases and J lost 4, with 7 bases in between. There are 13 residues in the CDR3. Germline-derived CDR1 and CDR2 are KGHDR and SFDVKD. As DNA, the CDR3 is TGTGCCACCAGTGAGAATCAGTACAATGAGCAGTTCTTC. It yields the protein CATSENQYNEQFF.

The chain recombines TRBV7-9 with TRBJ2-5, with 7 bases lining up with TRBD2. This CDR3 is built from 14 residues. With V trimmed by 3 bases and J by 5 bases, 6 bases remained unmatched. Germline CDR1 and CDR2: SEHNR and FQNEAQ (reference sequence). CDR3 coding DNA: TGTGCCAGCAGCTTTATGGGGGGAGGGGAGACCCAGTACTTC. Its protein is CASSFMGGGETQYF.

With regard to this clonotype: One end of the junction is discordant with germline, which a read error may explain. J is TRBJ1-4 and V is TRBV14; weak D call: TRBD1 (5 bases). This CDR3 has 17 amino acids. Germline V gene data show CDR1 as SGHDN and CDR2 as FVKESK. The CDR3 is CAGSQDVRGATNEKLFF. In DNA, the CDR3 is TGTGCCGGCAGCCAAGATGTAAGGGGTGCAACTAATGAAAAACTGTTTTTT.

The rearrangement joins TRBV5-5 to TRBJ2-6; D is possibly TRBD1 (6 bases). CDR3 length: 17 residues. V shed 4 bases and J shed 5 bases, with 19 bases lying between them. Germline-derived CDR1 and CDR2 are SGHKS and YYEKEE (reference sequence). The CDR3 DNA reads TGTGCCAGCAGCGCACAGACAGGCCGGCTCTGGGCCAACGTCCTGACTTTC. It encodes CASSAQTGRLWANVLTF.

The chain links TRBV5-1 to TRBJ2-4; possible D gene TRBD2, 5 bases. The end of the DNA aligns better with TRBJ2-7, so the J call may be wrong. Germline V gene lookup returns CDR1 SGHRS and CDR2 YFSETQ. The length of the CDR3 is 14 residues. The CDR3 nucleotides are TGCGCCAGCTCGCGTGAGGGCAGTCCCTACGAGCAGTACTTC. Its protein is CASSREGSPYEQYF.

CDR3 region: CASSKGGTGANVLTF. The CDR3 DNA sequence: TGTGCCAGCTCCAAAGGGGGAACTGGGGCCAACGTCCTGACTTTC. The chain has TRBV7-9 and TRBJ2-6, with D possibly TRBD1 on 6 matching bases. Germline CDR1 reads SEHNR; CDR2 reads FQNEAQ (reference sequence). The CDR3 sequence is 15 residues long. The V end lost 8 bases, the J end lost 2 bases, and 13 bases lay between the germline ends.

This clonotype was seen only a few times. The V gene is TRBV7-8, the J gene TRBJ2-3; TRBD2 might be the D (5 bases). The CDR3 totals 18 residues. The V gene lost 1 base and the J gene lost 0 bases, with 17 bases spanning the gap. Germline CDR1 and CDR2: SGHVS and FQNEAQ. The CDR3 protein is CASSLVSPSGESTDTQYF. As DNA, the CDR3 is TGTGCCAGCAGCTTAGTAAGCCCCAGCGGAGAGAGCACAGATACGCAGTATTTT.

The chain employs TRBV29-1 and TRBJ2-1; D unresolved. The last part of the DNA fits TRBJ2-7 better; the J call may be wrong. Germline V CDR1 and CDR2: SQVTM, ANQGSEA. The CDR3 is 13 amino acids. The CDR3 region has the DNA TGCAGCGTTTTGGCGCGCTCCTACAATGAGCAGTACTTC. Amino acids: CSVLARSYNEQYF.

The CDR3 bases are TGTGCCAGCAGCTTGGGGGTACAGCTCCAAGAGACCCAGTACTTC. Protein product: CASSLGVQLQETQYF. The genes are TRBV5-5 and TRBJ2-5, with unresolved D. CDR1 SGHKS and CDR2 YYEKEE come from the germline V gene (reference sequence). V lost 0 bases and J lost 1, with 10 bases in between. The CDR3 sequence is 15 residues long.

This clonotype was seen a few times. The gene calls are TRBV15 and TRBJ2-3; TRBD2 agrees at 7 bases. The CDR3 length is 14 residues. V shed 8 bases and J 0 bases; nucleotides not matched to a gene: 5. CDR1 and CDR2 (germline): LNHNV, YYDKDF (reference sequence). CDR3 sequence (DNA): TGTGCCACCTATAGCGGGTCTAGCACAGATACGCAGTATTTT. It specifies CATYSGSSTDTQYF.

This clonotype occurred a few times. The gene calls are TRBV20-1 and TRBJ2-1; 7 bases map to TRBD2. This CDR3 is 16 amino acids long. V lost 5 bases, J lost 6 bases, and 16 bases stayed unmatched. Germline values: CDR1 DFQATT, CDR2 SNEGSKA (reference sequence). The CDR3 bases are TGCAGTGCTGTGGGGACCGGGACTAAGGCTGCCAATGAGCAGTTCTTC. This gives the protein CSAVGTGTKAANEQFF.

The chain recombines TRBV11-2 with TRBJ2-3, with D hard to call. V was clipped by 1 base and J by 7 bases, with 9 bases between them. CDR3 size: 13 residues. In germline, CDR1 is SGHAT, CDR2 FQNNGV. The CDR3 DNA follows: TGTGCCAGCAGCTTAGTATGGCGGAATACGCAGTATTTT. As protein: CASSLVWRNTQYF.

V gene TRBV14 combines with J gene TRBJ2-7; TRBD1 matches 7 bases. The V and J ends lost 3 bases and 4 bases, in that order; junction bases with no gene match: 9. In germline, CDR1 is SGHDN, CDR2 FVKESK. This CDR3 has 15 amino acids. CDR3 region: CASSQLGARGYEQYF. Here the CDR3 DNA reads TGTGCCAGCAGCCAGTTGGGGGCCAGGGGGTACGAGCAGTACTTC.

V and J are TRBV30 and TRBJ2-7, with 12 bases that match TRBD2. Per germline, CDR1 GTSNPN and CDR2 SVGIG (reference sequence). Trimming at V came to 2 bases and at J to 6 bases, leaving 8 bases not matched to a gene. CDR3 size: 15 residues. The DNA of the CDR3 is TGTGCCTGGAGTATTACTAGCGGGAGGACGGGCGAGCAGTACTTC. It encodes CAWSITSGRTGEQYF.

This clonotype was counted a few times. The V and J genes are TRBV7-6 and TRBJ2-3, with 8 bases lining up with TRBD1. Germline V lookup: CDR1 SGHVS, CDR2 FNYEAQ. Trimming cost V 1 base and J 3 bases; bases outside gene matches: 3. The CDR3 consists of 15 residues. The CDR3 region is CASSLVDRGTDTQYF. The CDR3 DNA sequence: TGTGCCAGCAGCTTAGTTGACAGGGGAACAGATACGCAGTATTTT. The full variable domain, with the rest looked up from reference TRBV7-6 and TRBJ2-3, is GAGVSQSPRYKVTKRGQDVALRCDPISGHVSLYWYRQALGQGPEFLTYFNYEAQQDKSGLPNDRFSAERPEGSISTLTIQRTEQRDSAMYRCASSLVDRGTDTQYFGPGTRLTVL.

The chain recombines TRBV5-1 with TRBJ2-3, with a tentative D call TRBD1 (5 bases). The CDR3 loop spans 14 amino acids. Germline V lookup: CDR1 SGHRS, CDR2 YFSETQ. Trimming took 0 bases from V and 8 from J, leaving 13 bases between them. CDR3 loop: CASSLAPGYSTQYF. The CDR3 nucleotides read TGCGCCAGCAGCTTGGCCCCAGGGTATTCTACGCAGTATTTT.

The rearrangement links TRBV7-9 to TRBJ2-7, with D unresolved. The CDR3 is 18 residues long. The ends were cut back, 0 bases at V and 0 bases at J, with 18 bases in the middle. Germline V lookup: CDR1 SEHNR, CDR2 FQNEAQ (reference sequence). CDR3 coding DNA: TGTGCCAGCAGCTTAGCTGCTGGGTCGTCAGCCCACTCCTACGAGCAGTACTTC. Protein sequence: CASSLAAGSSAHSYEQYF. Drawing the rest from reference TRBV7-9 and TRBJ2-7, the complete variable domain is DTGVSQNPRHKITKRGQNVTFRCDPISEHNRLYWYRQTLGQGPEFLTYFQNEAQLEKSRLLSDRFSAERPKGSFSTLEIQRTEQGDSAMYLCASSLAAGSSAHSYEQYFGPGTRLTVT.

The table lists this clonotype with many counts. This chain links TRBV5-1 with TRBJ2-7; 7 bases match TRBD1. The CDR3 covers 14 residues. V dropped 3 bases and J dropped 2; count of bases not matched to a gene: 5. Looked up from germline, CDR1 is SGHRS and CDR2 is YFSETQ. The CDR3 coding sequence is TGCGCCAGCAGCTGGGGGACAGCTACCTACGAGCAGTACTTC. Encoded protein: CASSWGTATYEQYF.

This CDR3 reads CASSRGTSGFYEQYF. CDR3 nucleotides: TGTGCCAGCAGTCGAGGGACTAGCGGATTCTACGAGCAGTACTTC. The chain couples TRBV9 to TRBJ2-4; 11 bases align to TRBD2. The tail of the sequence fits TRBJ2-7 better, so the J call may be wrong. CDR3 length: 15 amino acids. Germline loops: CDR1 SGDLS, CDR2 YYNGEE.

V gene TRBV9 combines with J gene TRBJ2-2, with 7 bases identical to TRBD2. This CDR3 contains 17 residues. The germline CDR1 and CDR2 sequences are SGDLS and YYNGEE. The ends lost 0 bases at V and 6 bases at J; junction bases unmatched: 11. The CDR3 DNA follows: TGTGCCAGCAGCGTAGATGTGGCAGCGGGAACGTCCGGGGAGCTGTTTTTT. Translated: CASSVDVAAGTSGELFF.

The V call is TRBV7-2, the J call TRBJ2-3; the D is unclear. Per the germline V gene, CDR1 is SGHTA and CDR2 is FQGNSA. There are 14 residues in the CDR3. The germline V and J ends were trimmed by 1 base and 1 base, with 6 bases remaining between them. CDR3 sequence (DNA): TGTGCCAGCAGCTTAGTCCACGGCACAGATACGCAGTATTTT. Translating it yields CASSLVHGTDTQYF.

This chain joins TRBV3-1 and TRBJ2-5; TRBD2 aligns across 8 bases. This CDR3 spans 16 amino acids. Germline CDR1 reads LGHDT; CDR2 reads YNNKEL (reference sequence). The J segment lost 9 bases and the V segment lost 3 bases, leaving 15 bases of the junction unmatched. The CDR3 spells CASSQHPGTSYGSQYF. The CDR3 DNA reads TGTGCCAGCAGCCAGCACCCCGGGACTAGTTATGGGTCCCAGTACTTC.